Each of the 9 T cell receptor beta chains below was sequenced from the same sample in a study of T cell responses to AZD1222 COVID-19 vaccine. Profiled with immunoSEQ multiplex PCR; TCRdb holds only in-frame clones, not every one. The sample lists roughly 150,000 clones; about 91% were seen once. The sample here was peripheral blood, taken on day 0 of AZD1222 vaccination. The receptors were sampled from an adult in good health.

The chain recombines TRBV6-5 with TRBJ1-1, with D hard to call. This CDR3 comprises 13 residues. Trimming cost V 5 bases and J 0 bases, with 7 bases left between them. Germline CDR1 and CDR2: MNHEY and SVGAGI. The CDR3 here is CASSPTVNTEAFF. In DNA, the CDR3 is TGTGCCAGCAGTCCAACAGTGAACACTGAAGCTTTCTTT.

V is TRBV28 and J is TRBJ2-1; 7 nucleotides match TRBD2. Germline V gene data show CDR1 as MDHEN and CDR2 as SYDVKM. The J segment lost 4 bases and the V segment lost 4 bases, leaving 4 bases of the junction unmatched. The CDR3 covers 14 residues. CDR3 region: CASSSSGVYNEQFF. CDR3 nucleotides: TGTGCCAGCAGTTCTAGCGGAGTGTACAATGAGCAGTTCTTC.

V usage is TRBV2 and J usage is TRBJ2-5; no reliable D call. The CDR3 spans 13 residues. V was cut by 0 bases and J by 3 bases, with 5 bases left in between. From germline, CDR1 is SNHLY and CDR2 FYNNEI. CDR3 sequence (DNA): TGTGCCAGCAGTGAAGCGGGTAAAGAGACCCAGTACTTC. Encoded protein: CASSEAGKETQYF.

The gene calls are TRBV5-1 and TRBJ1-1; no clear D gene. This CDR3 has 13 amino acids. Between the trimmed V and J ends, which lost 0 bases and 0 bases, there was a span of 3 bases. CDR1 SGHRS and CDR2 YFSETQ come from the germline V gene. The CDR3 nucleotides read TGCGCCAGCAGCTTGGAGTTGAACACTGAAGCTTTCTTT. Its translation is CASSLELNTEAFF.

V and J are TRBV11-3 and TRBJ1-2; D not certain. The CDR3 runs 16 residues. V gave up 5 bases and J gave up 0 bases, with 16 bases separating them. Germline assignment: CDR1 SGHNT and CDR2 YENEEA. Here the CDR3 DNA reads TGTGCCAGCAGCCAATGGGAGGCCGATACTAACTATGGCTACACCTTC. Its protein product is CASSQWEADTNYGYTF.

The chain uses TRBV6-2 or TRBV6-3 and TRBJ2-2, with D perhaps TRBD1 (6 bases). The germline gives CDR1 MNHEY, CDR2 SVGEGT. Between the trimmed V and J ends, which lost 2 bases and 6 bases, there was a span of 16 bases. The CDR3 totals 16 residues. The CDR3 loop is CASSYGPHRESGELFF. The CDR3 DNA sequence: TGTGCCAGCAGTTACGGTCCCCACAGGGAGTCCGGGGAGCTGTTTTTT.

This chain uses TRBV19 with TRBJ1-6; TRBD1 agrees at 7 bases. The length of the CDR3 is 14 residues. Germline CDR1 and CDR2: LNHDA and SQIVND (reference sequence). V dropped 5 bases and J dropped 8; count of bases not matched to a gene: 6. CDR3: CASSERGHYSPLHF. CDR3 bases: TGTGCCAGTAGTGAGAGGGGGCACTATTCACCCCTCCACTTT.

The chain carries TRBV18 and TRBJ2-1, with 8 bases fitting TRBD1. The CDR3 is 14 amino acids. V shed 4 bases and J 8 bases; nucleotides not matched to a gene: 7. Germline values: CDR1 KGHSH, CDR2 LQKENI. The CDR3 spells CASSLGTGIDEQFF. The CDR3 DNA reads TGTGCCAGCTCACTGGGGACAGGTATCGATGAGCAGTTCTTC.

The rearrangement uses TRBV5-4 and TRBJ2-1, with 12 bases aligning to TRBD2. This CDR3 has 16 amino acids. Per the germline V gene, CDR1 is SGHNT and CDR2 is YYREEE (reference sequence). V gave up 4 bases and J gave up 8 bases; unmatched junction bases: 10. CDR3: CASSPTSGRSRDEQFF. In DNA form, the CDR3 reads TGTGCCAGCAGCCCAACTAGCGGGAGGTCCAGAGATGAGCAGTTCTTC.